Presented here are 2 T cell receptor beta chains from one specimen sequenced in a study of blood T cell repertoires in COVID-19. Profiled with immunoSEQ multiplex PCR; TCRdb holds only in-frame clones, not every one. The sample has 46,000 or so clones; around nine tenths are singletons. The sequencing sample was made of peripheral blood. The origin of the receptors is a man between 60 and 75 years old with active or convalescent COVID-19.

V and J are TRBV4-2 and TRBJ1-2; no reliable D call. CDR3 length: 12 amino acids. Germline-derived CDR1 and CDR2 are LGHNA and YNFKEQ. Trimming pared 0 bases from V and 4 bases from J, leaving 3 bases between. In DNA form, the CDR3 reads TGTGCCAGCAGCCAAGATCGCTATGGCTACACCTTC. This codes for CASSQDRYGYTF.

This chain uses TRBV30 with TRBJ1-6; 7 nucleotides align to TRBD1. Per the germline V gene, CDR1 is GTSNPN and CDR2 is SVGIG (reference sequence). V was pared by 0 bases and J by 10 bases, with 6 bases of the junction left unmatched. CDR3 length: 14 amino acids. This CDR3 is CAWSVLDRQSPLHF. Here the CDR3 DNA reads TGTGCCTGGAGTGTTCTGGACAGGCAGTCACCCCTCCACTTT.